This is a list of T cell receptor beta chains from one sample in a study of OX40 agonist ivuxolimab in advanced cancers. Sequenced by immunoSEQ multiplex PCR; TCRdb stores in-frame clones only, minus some. The table includes 45,000 to 65,000 clones, 81% detected once. The source was CD4+ or CD8+ T cells sorted from blood, collected in a trial of the OX40 agonist ivuxolimab. These receptors all come from an adult with an advanced solid tumor such as melanoma, head and neck, liver or kidney cancer. Each CDR3 is given with its conserved first and last residue. D genes are given only for firm matches. Part of the rows lack a size; the others show once, few, many or a class for expanded clones.

j_call	clone_size	v_call	d_call	cdr3_nt	cdr3_aa
TRBJ2-3	NA	TRBV6-1	NA	TGTGCCAGCAATAAGGACCATAGCACAGATACGCAGTATTTT	CASNKDHSTDTQYF
TRBJ2-7	NA	TRBV5-4	NA	TGTGCCAGCAGCTTACGGGGTTCCTACGAGCAGTACTTC	CASSLRGSYEQYF
TRBJ1-1	NA	TRBV9	NA	TGTGCCAGCAGCGTAGGGCTAGGCCTAGAAGCTTTCTTT	CASSVGLGLEAFF
TRBJ1-1	NA	TRBV10-2	TRBD1	TGCGCCAGCAGGCCCGGGACAGGGGGGAGAGCTTTCTTT	CASRPGTGGRAFF
TRBJ2-1	NA	TRBV19	NA	TGTGCCAGTATCCCAGCGATCTCCTACAATGAGCAGTTCTTC	CASIPAISYNEQFF
TRBJ1-1	NA	TRBV11-2	TRBD1	TGTGCCAGCAGCTCGACAGGGCGAGTAAGAACTGAAGCTTTCTTT	CASSSTGRVRTEAFF
TRBJ2-3	NA	TRBV6-1	NA	TGTGCCAGCAGCCGCACGGGGGGCGGGGGAGATACGCAGTATTTT	CASSRTGGGGDTQYF
TRBJ2-1	NA	TRBV6-6	NA	TGTGCCAGCAACCGGGGGGCGGGGTTGATCGATGAGCAGTTCTTC	CASNRGAGLIDEQFF
TRBJ1-2	NA	TRBV28	TRBD1	TGTGCCAGCAGCCTGGCAGGGGGGGCGGTTGGCTACACCTTC	CASSLAGGAVGYTF
TRBJ2-3	NA	TRBV9	NA	TGTGCCAGCAGCGTAGCCCCATTGGATACGCAGTATTTT	CASSVAPLDTQYF
TRBJ2-1	few	TRBV11-3	NA	TGTGCCAGCAGCCGCGAGGGCTATGAGCAGTTCTTC	CASSREGYEQFF
TRBJ2-3	few	TRBV7-9	NA	TGTGCCGCAGGCCTGGGAGTTGCTGGCACAGATACGCAGTATTTT	CAAGLGVAGTDTQYF
TRBJ2-5	NA	TRBV7-8	TRBD2	TGTGCCAGCTCCCCACGAGGGAGGGAAGAGACCCAGTACTTC	CASSPRGREETQYF
TRBJ2-7	NA	TRBV5-1	NA	TGCGCCAGCAGCTTAGCTGGGACCGTCTCCTACGAGCAGTACTTC	CASSLAGTVSYEQYF
TRBJ1-5	NA	TRBV2	NA	TGTGCCAGCACTCAGGACGGGGGCTTTCAGCCCCAGCATTTT	CASTQDGGFQPQHF
TRBJ1-5	NA	TRBV2	NA	TGTGCCAGCAGCCAGGGTTTGCTTCAGCCCCAGCATTTT	CASSQGLLQPQHF
TRBJ2-6	NA	TRBV6-5	NA	TGTGCCAGCCGGGTGGCTGGGGCCAACGTCCTGACTTTC	CASRVAGANVLTF
TRBJ2-3	NA	TRBV15	TRBD1	TGTGCCACCAGGACAGGGGGCACAGATACGCAGTATTTT	CATRTGGTDTQYF
TRBJ2-7	NA	TRBV11-2	NA	TGTGCCAGCAGCGAAGGACAAGCCACGGGGGAGCAGTACTTC	CASSEGQATGEQYF
TRBJ2-7	NA	TRBV11-2	TRBD1	TGTGCCAGCAGCTGGGGCGACAGGGGGGGGTACGAGCAGTACTTC	CASSWGDRGGYEQYF
TRBJ2-3	NA	TRBV7-9	NA	TGTGCCAGCAGCTTAGCTTACCCTAGCACAGATACGCAGTATTTT	CASSLAYPSTDTQYF
TRBJ1-6	medium-sized	TRBV9	NA	TGTGCCAGCAGCGAGGGAGGACTGAGGGGGTTTAATTCACCCCTCCACTTT	CASSEGGLRGFNSPLHF
TRBJ1-3	few	TRBV9	TRBD1	TGTGCCAGCAGCGGTGGACGACAGGGCAGCTCTGGAAACACCATATATTTT	CASSGGRQGSSGNTIYF
TRBJ1-5	NA	TRBV18	NA	TGTGCCAGCTCATTAGGACCGACGTCAGGTCAGCCCCAGCATTTT	CASSLGPTSGQPQHF
TRBJ1-5	few	TRBV6-6	NA	TGTGCCAGCGGTGGCCGTAGCAATCAGCCCCAGCATTTT	CASGGRSNQPQHF
TRBJ2-5	NA	TRBV28	TRBD1	TGTGCCAGCAGTTCGCGGATCGGACAGGGGAGGGAGACCCAGTACTTC	CASSSRIGQGRETQYF
TRBJ2-1	once	TRBV6-1	TRBD1	TGTGCCAGCACCGAAGGGACAGGGGTTGTAGATGAGCAGTTCTTC	CASTEGTGVVDEQFF
TRBJ2-4	NA	TRBV29-1	NA	TGCAGCGCCTTGACAGGGGGCGGGGGGGGCATTCAGTACTTC	CSALTGGGGGIQYF
TRBJ1-1	NA	TRBV11-2	NA	TGTGCCAGCAGCCCGAGACAGCTCGGGGGAGCTTTCTTT	CASSPRQLGGAFF
TRBJ2-3	NA	TRBV11-1	NA	TGTGCCAGCAGTTCGGTGCGGACACGTAGCACAGATACGCAGTATTTT	CASSSVRTRSTDTQYF
TRBJ1-6	NA	TRBV7-3	NA	TGTGCCAGCAGCCTCAGGTCAATCGGTTCACCCCTCCACTTT	CASSLRSIGSPLHF
TRBJ2-7	NA	TRBV4-1	TRBD2	TGCGCCAGCAGCCAAATAGCGGGGGGAGGATACGAGCAGTACTTC	CASSQIAGGGYEQYF
TRBJ1-6	NA	TRBV5-6	NA	TGTGCCAGCAGCTTAGTTAATCTGAATTCACCCCTCCACTTT	CASSLVNLNSPLHF
TRBJ2-2	NA	TRBV27	TRBD2	TGTGCCAGCGGGTCTAGCGGGGGGGCTCGGGCCGGGGAGCTGTTTTTT	CASGSSGGARAGELFF
TRBJ1-1	NA	TRBV19	NA	TGTGCCAGTAGTAGGGGGGGGGACACTGAAGCTTTCTTT	CASSRGGDTEAFF
TRBJ2-3	NA	TRBV5-6	TRBD2	TGTGCCAGCAGCCAATCTTCGGGGGGGTATACGCAGTATTTT	CASSQSSGGYTQYF
TRBJ2-3	once	TRBV19	NA	TGTGCCAGTAGTGGAGGGGCAGGAGATACGCAGTATTTT	CASSGGAGDTQYF
TRBJ2-1	NA	TRBV18	TRBD1	TGTGCCAGCTCGCCATCGGGACAGGCCCCGTCCTACAATGAGCAGTTCTTC	CASSPSGQAPSYNEQFF
TRBJ2-3	NA	TRBV7-3	TRBD1	TGTGCCAGCAGCTCGGGACAGGGGGTGGGCTACACAGATACGCAGTATTTT	CASSSGQGVGYTDTQYF
TRBJ1-1	NA	TRBV27	NA	TGTGCCAGCAGTAGTACAGGAGCCATGAACACTGAAGCTTTCTTT	CASSSTGAMNTEAFF
TRBJ2-5	once	TRBV11-2	NA	TGTGCCAGCAGCTTAGATCGGGCCGGGGCTAAACAAGAGACCCAGTACTTC	CASSLDRAGAKQETQYF
TRBJ2-7	NA	TRBV14	TRBD1	TGTGCCAGCAGCCAAGATTGGGGACAGGGAGGTAGCGAGCAGTACTTC	CASSQDWGQGGSEQYF
TRBJ2-5	NA	TRBV2	TRBD2	TGTGCCAGCAGTGGTAGCGGGGGGGCGGAGGAGACCCAGTACTTC	CASSGSGGAEETQYF
TRBJ2-1	NA	TRBV18	NA	TGTGCCAGCTCACTTCGGAGGGGGGCCTACAATGAGCAGTTCTTC	CASSLRRGAYNEQFF
TRBJ1-1	NA	TRBV5-1	NA	TGCGCCAGCAAGAAAGATATAAACACTGAAGCTTTCTTT	CASKKDINTEAFF
TRBJ1-1	NA	TRBV6-5	NA	TGTGCCAGCAGTTACACACCAGACCAGGGAACTGAAGCTTTCTTT	CASSYTPDQGTEAFF
TRBJ2-3	NA	TRBV7-9	NA	TGTGCCAGCAGCACCCGGGTAGGGCCAGATACGCAGTATTTT	CASSTRVGPDTQYF
TRBJ2-7	once	TRBV11-2	NA	TGTGCCAGCAGCCACGGACGGAGAGACTACGAGCAGTACTTC	CASSHGRRDYEQYF
TRBJ2-7	NA	TRBV5-1	NA	TGCGCCAGCAGCCTGGGTGGGTCCACCTACGAGCAGTACTTC	CASSLGGSTYEQYF
TRBJ1-1	NA	TRBV10-1	NA	TGCGCCAGCAGCAATCCGAACACTGAAGCTTTCTTT	CASSNPNTEAFF
TRBJ2-3	NA	TRBV4-1	NA	TGCGCCAGCAGCCAAGTACTCAGCATTGATACGCAGTATTTT	CASSQVLSIDTQYF
TRBJ1-1	NA	TRBV6-5	NA	TGTGCCAGCACCAGGATTGCCGGGAACACTGAAGCTTTCTTT	CASTRIAGNTEAFF
TRBJ2-3	few	TRBV5-5	NA	TGTGCCAGCAGCGTTGACTGGACTAGCACAGATACGCAGTATTTT	CASSVDWTSTDTQYF
TRBJ1-4	NA	TRBV6-1	NA	TGTGCCAGCGCTGTCGAGGCTAATGAAAAACTGTTTTTT	CASAVEANEKLFF
TRBJ1-2	NA	TRBV28	NA	TGTGCCAGCTCTCTTGGTGGGATAACTAATGGCTACACCTTC	CASSLGGITNGYTF